These 4 T cell receptor beta chains share one sample of origin, sequenced in a study of human T cells and chemical hapten exposure. This sample's time point: pre-sensitization, week 0. Specified treatment: therapeutic diphenylcyclopropenone sensitization with weekly scalp DPC. TCRdb used MiXCR to reprocess the RACE reads, holding one entry per CDR3 protein. The sample includes tens of thousands of distinct CDR3 sequences, around 6.6% seen only once; the top ten take under 2%. This specimen was whole blood, taken in connection with sensitization to the hapten diphenylcyclopropenone (DPC). These receptors were obtained from a woman between 25 and 40 years old with alopecia areata. Some clones in this sample may be carry-over from other donors' samples.

This clonotype was seen only a few times. The V and J genes are TRBV19 and TRBJ2-7; the D call may be TRBD1 or TRBD2 (5 bases each). Between the trimmed V and J ends, which lost 6 bases and 3 bases, there was a span of 15 bases. The CDR3 totals 14 residues. The V gene's germline CDR1 is LNHDA and CDR2 SQIVND (reference sequence). For the CDR3, the DNA is TGTGCCAGTAGCAATAAGGGAGACAGCTACGAGCAGTACTTC. Protein: CASSNKGDSYEQYF.

This clonotype was seen repeatedly, ten times or more. J is TRBJ2-5 and V is TRBV5-1; no firm D call. V was trimmed by 0 bases and J by 3 bases, leaving 6 bases between them. The CDR3 covers 13 residues. CDR1 and CDR2 from the germline V gene are SGHRS and YFSETQ. The CDR3 DNA sequence: TGCGCCAGCAGCTTGGTCGAAAAAGAGACCCAGTACTTC. Protein: CASSLVEKETQYF.

In the case of this clonotype: A much larger clone sits a single nucleotide away, making a read error possible. This sequence joins TRBV29-1 and TRBJ2-6; tentative D call: TRBD1 (5 bases). Germline CDR1 reads SQVTM; CDR2 reads ANQGSEA. This CDR3 has 16 residues. Here the CDR3 DNA reads TGCAGCGTTGAACGGCGGTTCTATCCTGGGGCCAACGTCCCGACTTTC. This encodes CSVERRFYPGANVPTF.

CDR3 nucleotides: TGCGCCAGCAGCTTGGTCTGGCAACGCACAGATACGCAGTATTTT. The encoded protein is CASSLVWQRTDTQYF. This chain joins TRBV5-1 and TRBJ2-3; D uncertain. This CDR3 spans 15 amino acids. The V and J ends lost 0 bases and 1 base respectively, with 9 bases between them. Germline V CDR1 and CDR2: SGHRS, YFSETQ.